Below are 29 T cell receptor beta chains sequenced from a single sample in a study of monozygotic twins with inflammatory bowel disease. TCRdb reprocessed the 5' RACE reads and stores each CDR3 protein as one record, lacking DNA. The sample totals around 230,000 distinct CDR3 sequences. The source material was blood. Source of these receptors: a human donor with ulcerative colitis or Crohn's disease, or a healthy co-twin of an affected twin (not recorded which).

V usage is TRBV27 and J usage is TRBJ2-1; TCRdb gives TRBD1 as the D gene, but with no DNA this cannot be confirmed. The CDR3 is 13 residues long. Germline CDR1 reads MNHEY; CDR2 reads SMNVEV (reference sequence). The CDR3: CASSPKRGNEQFF.

V usage is TRBV4-1 and J usage is TRBJ1-6. The CDR3 has 15 residues. In germline, CDR1 is MGHRA, CDR2 YSYEKL. This CDR3 is CASSRQGGYNSPLHF.

The chain has TRBV29-1 and TRBJ2-1; TCRdb calls TRBD2, which cannot be checked without DNA. CDR3 length equals 13 residues. The V gene's germline CDR1 is SQVTM and CDR2 ANQGSEA. The CDR3 spells CSVPPTIRDEQFF.

V and J are TRBV7-2 and TRBJ2-5. CDR3 length: 15 amino acids. Germline lookup yields CDR1 SGHTA and CDR2 FQGNSA. CDR3 region: CASSSPPRYQETQYF.

The chain links TRBV20-1 to TRBJ1-1. The CDR3 has 13 residues. Germline assignment: CDR1 DFQATT and CDR2 SNEGSKA (reference sequence). The CDR3 protein is CSARGTSNTEAFF.

The rearrangement joins TRBV4-1 to TRBJ1-2. Germline assignment: CDR1 MGHRA and CDR2 YSYEKL. The CDR3 extends over 14 amino acids. The CDR3 sequence is CASSPVLQIHGYTF.

The chain employs TRBV3-1 and TRBJ2-3; TCRdb outputs TRBD2, but without DNA this stays unchecked. Germline V CDR1 and CDR2: LGHDT, YNNKEL (reference sequence). This CDR3 spans 15 amino acids. The CDR3: CASSHLAGGTDTQYF.

The V and J genes are TRBV12-3 or TRBV12-4 and TRBJ2-3. This CDR3 region has 11 residues. The CDR3 here is CASSLQRTQYF.

The chain is built from TRBV7-2 and TRBJ2-1. Looked up from germline, CDR1 is SGHTA and CDR2 is FQGNSA. The CDR3 loop spans 14 amino acids. The CDR3 protein is CASSFDRSYNEQFF.

The rearrangement joins TRBV4-1 to TRBJ1-1; TCRdb lists TRBD1, though no DNA is available to test this call. The CDR3 extends over 18 amino acids. The germline V gene encodes CDR1 MGHRA and CDR2 YSYEKL. The CDR3 reads CASSQDWDRGVMNTEAFF.

The chain has TRBV5-1 and TRBJ2-5; TCRdb selects TRBD1, and the lack of DNA leaves this call unchecked. Germline values: CDR1 SGHRS, CDR2 YFSETQ. The CDR3 loop spans 12 amino acids. This chain's CDR3 is CASRAGAETQYF.

V and J are TRBV27 and TRBJ1-3. Germline-derived CDR1 and CDR2 are MNHEY and SMNVEV (reference sequence). The CDR3 is made up of 15 amino acids. The CDR3 sequence: CASSLSKSLANTIYF.

The CDR3 spells CASSLMPRLAGQSEQFF. This chain links TRBV7-9 with TRBJ2-1; TCRdb names TRBD2, which stays unverified in the absence of DNA. The CDR3 covers 17 residues. Germline V lookup: CDR1 SEHNR, CDR2 FQNEAQ (reference sequence).

The chain couples TRBV4-2 to TRBJ1-5. Looked up from germline, CDR1 is LGHNA and CDR2 is YNFKEQ. The length of the CDR3 is 17 residues. CDR3 loop: CASSQDSRPYSNQPQHF.

This chain joins TRBV7-9 and TRBJ2-1; the TCRdb call, TRBD1, lacks DNA for checking. Germline CDR1 SEHNR, CDR2 FQNEAQ (reference sequence). The CDR3 has 15 residues. CDR3 amino acids: CASSLAQDRNNEQFF.

This rearrangement joins TRBV9 to TRBJ2-2; the TCRdb call, TRBD2, lacks DNA for checking. The germline gives CDR1 SGDLS, CDR2 YYNGEE. The CDR3 runs 15 residues. The CDR3 loop is CASSEGRVGTGELFF.

The chain combines TRBV7-2 with TRBJ2-1; TCRdb's D call of TRBD2 is untestable without DNA. The CDR3 covers 15 residues. Germline assignment: CDR1 SGHTA and CDR2 FQGNSA. CDR3 amino acids: CASSWGTSGGDEQFF.

CDR3 amino acids: CASSSGTVGYNEQFF. The rearrangement joins TRBV19 to TRBJ2-1; TCRdb names TRBD1, which stays unverified in the absence of DNA. The CDR3 runs to 15 residues. In germline, CDR1 is LNHDA, CDR2 SQIVND (reference sequence).

The CDR3 is CSAAQENTEAFF. The chain uses TRBV20-1 and TRBJ1-1. The CDR3 runs 12 residues. Germline values: CDR1 DFQATT, CDR2 SNEGSKA (reference sequence).

CDR3 region: CASSLGAGLGFGYTF. The V and J genes are TRBV3-1 and TRBJ1-2; TCRdb lists TRBD1, though no DNA is available to test this call. This CDR3 is built from 15 residues. Germline V gives CDR1 LGHDT, CDR2 YNNKEL (reference sequence).

This chain links TRBV5-1 with TRBJ2-1; TCRdb gives TRBD2 as the D gene, but with no DNA this cannot be confirmed. This CDR3 is 15 amino acids long. Germline V gene sequence: CDR1 SGHRS, CDR2 YFSETQ. CDR3 amino acids: CASSIIAGGLDEQFF.

The chain joins TRBV6-1 to TRBJ1-6. The CDR3 extends over 17 amino acids. Germline V gene data show CDR1 as MNHNS and CDR2 as SASEGT. The chain's CDR3 is CASSPLGWEGRDSPLHF.

The rearrangement uses TRBV5-1 and TRBJ1-1. Germline V gene lookup returns CDR1 SGHRS and CDR2 YFSETQ. The CDR3 runs to 15 residues. This CDR3 reads CASSLVPEMNTEAFF.

The gene calls are TRBV20-1 and TRBJ2-1; checking the TCRdb D call of TRBD2 is not possible without DNA. Germline CDR1 reads DFQATT; CDR2 reads SNEGSKA (reference sequence). This CDR3 is built from 15 residues. The CDR3 region is CSARDLRTPEGEQFF.

V is TRBV20-1 and J is TRBJ1-1; TCRdb picks TRBD1, but there is no DNA to check that call. The CDR3 extends over 14 amino acids. CDR1 and CDR2 from the germline V gene are DFQATT and SNEGSKA (reference sequence). The CDR3 is CSARDIQGRSEAFF.

The chain couples TRBV6-5 to TRBJ2-1; TCRdb indicates TRBD1, and absent DNA this call remains unverified. The CDR3 sequence is 15 residues long. The germline gives CDR1 MNHEY, CDR2 SVGAGI. The chain's CDR3 is CASSYPDGAYNEQFF.

The rearrangement uses TRBV27 and TRBJ1-5. Germline CDR1 and CDR2: MNHEY and SMNVEV (reference sequence). The CDR3 is 15 amino acids. The CDR3 loop reads CASSLGLNSNQPQHF.

V and J are TRBV5-1 and TRBJ1-2; TCRdb names TRBD1, which stays unverified in the absence of DNA. This CDR3 is 14 amino acids long. CDR1 SGHRS and CDR2 YFSETQ come from the germline V gene. The CDR3 region is CASSFDGTGYGYTF. The entire variable domain, with the rest obtained from reference TRBV5-1 and TRBJ1-2, is as follows: KAGVTQTPRYLIKTRGQQVTLSCSPISGHRSVSWYQQTPGQGLQFLFEYFSETQRNKGNFPGRFSGRQFSNSRSEMNVSTLELGDSALYLCASSFDGTGYGYTFGSGTRLTVV.

This chain links TRBV3-1 with TRBJ2-7; TCRdb selects TRBD2, and the lack of DNA leaves this call unchecked. CDR3 length equals 15 residues. From germline, CDR1 is LGHDT and CDR2 YNNKEL (reference sequence). CDR3 amino acids: CASSPQTSGTYEQYF.